The next 9 T cell receptor beta chains were all read from a single sample in a study of human T cells and chemical hapten exposure. One entry per CDR3 protein results from TCRdb running MiXCR on the RACE reads. The table includes about 59,000 distinct CDR3 sequences, about 11% detected once. Time point specified: pre-sensitization, week 0. Treatment described: therapeutic diphenylcyclopropenone sensitization with weekly scalp DPC. This material consisted of whole blood, taken in connection with sensitization to the hapten diphenylcyclopropenone (DPC). The source of these receptors is a woman in her forties with alopecia areata. Some clones in this sample may be carry-over from other donors' samples.

This clonotype was observed many times. The V and J genes are TRBV29-1 and TRBJ1-2; D unresolved. The germline V gene encodes CDR1 SQVTM and CDR2 ANQGSEA. V was trimmed by 3 bases and J by 6 bases, leaving 8 bases between them. This CDR3 is 11 amino acids long. In DNA form, the CDR3 reads TGCAGCGTTGAGAAAGCAGATGGCTACACCTTC. The encoded protein is CSVEKADGYTF.

V is TRBV12-3 or TRBV12-4 and J is TRBJ2-2; 13 nucleotides agree with TRBD2. This CDR3 has 15 residues. Unmatched junction bases numbered 4, after V lost 6 bases and J lost 6 bases. The CDR3 DNA follows: TGTGCCAGCAGCCGGACTAGCGGGGGAGCCGGGGAGCTGTTTTTT. Encoded protein: CASSRTSGGAGELFF.

This clonotype was counted at least ten times. This CDR3 reads CASSGGTRGSNQPQHF. The CDR3 bases are TGTGCCAGCTCAGGGGGCACCAGGGGTAGCAATCAGCCCCAGCATTTT. V usage is TRBV18 and J usage is TRBJ1-5, with D perhaps TRBD1 (6 bases). The V and J ends lost 5 bases and 0 bases respectively, with 14 bases between them. CDR1 KGHSH and CDR2 LQKENI come from the germline V gene. CDR3 size: 16 residues.

This clonotype has at least ten counts. This chain uses TRBV19 with TRBJ2-7, with a tentative D call TRBD1 (6 bases). Trimming left V 4 bases short and J 2 bases short, with 15 bases between. CDR1 is LNHDA, CDR2 SQIVND, per germline (reference sequence). There are 15 residues in the CDR3. Here the CDR3 reads CASSKQGKSAYEQYF. CDR3 nucleotides: TGTGCCAGTAGTAAACAGGGCAAGTCGGCCTACGAGCAGTACTTC.

The J gene is TRBJ2-7, the V gene TRBV18; possible D gene TRBD2, 5 bases. Germline V gives CDR1 KGHSH, CDR2 LQKENI. This CDR3 comprises 14 residues. Deletions cut 5 bases from V and 7 bases from J, with 18 bases between. CDR3 DNA: TGTGCCAGCTCAGGGCCGGCTGCCTCGGGAGAGCAGTACTTC. It yields the protein CASSGPAASGEQYF.

The V and J genes are TRBV7-2 and TRBJ2-7; 10 bases align to TRBD2. The CDR3 loop spans 17 amino acids. Per germline, CDR1 SGHTA and CDR2 FQGNSA. J was trimmed by 2 bases and V by 1 base; bases with no gene match: 8. The CDR3 DNA follows: TGTGCCAGCAGCTTAGGACTAGCGGGTACCCCAGCCTACGAGCAGTACTTC. Translation gives CASSLGLAGTPAYEQYF.

Many counts were recorded for this clonotype. The gene calls are TRBV28 and TRBJ2-2; TRBD2 matches 7 bases. Germline-derived CDR1 and CDR2 are MDHEN and SYDVKM. V lost 6 bases to trimming and J lost 4 bases; unmatched junction nucleotides: 5. The CDR3 is made up of 14 amino acids. In nucleotides, the CDR3 is TGTGCCAGCAGATCGGGGGGAGGCACCGGGGAGCTGTTTTTT. Translation: CASRSGGGTGELFF.

This sequence joins TRBV4-3 and TRBJ2-2, with D possibly being TRBD2 (6 bases). V was clipped by 0 bases and J by 7 bases, with 24 bases between them. The CDR3 loop spans 19 amino acids. Germline values: CDR1 LGHNA, CDR2 YSLEER. The CDR3 bases are TGCGCCAGCAGCCAAGATCTTCGCGTTCTTGGGGGGACGGGCGGGGAGCTGTTTTTT. Residues: CASSQDLRVLGGTGGELFF.

This clonotype was observed a few times. This sequence joins TRBV11-2 and TRBJ2-5, with 8 nucleotides matching TRBD1. The V gene's germline CDR1 is SGHAT and CDR2 FQNNGV. The CDR3 totals 15 residues. V was clipped by 5 bases and J by 0 bases; unmatched bases: 5. The chain's CDR3 is CASSQMDRDQETQYF. The CDR3 DNA follows: TGTGCCAGCAGCCAAATGGACAGGGACCAAGAGACCCAGTACTTC.